This T cell receptor (beta chain) was recorded in a study of control samples from healthy donors and cancer patients. V was cut by 6 bases and J by 0 bases, with 15 bases left in between. CDR1 is SEHNR, CDR2 FQNEAQ, per germline (reference sequence). The CDR3 runs 17 residues. Generated by immunoSEQ multiplex PCR, the TCRdb table keeps only in-frame clones and is missing some. The sample lists roughly 100,000 clones; approximately 86% were seen once. The V gene is TRBV7-9, the J gene TRBJ2-6; possibly TRBD1 for D (5 bases). The specimen sequenced was blood. This TCR was sampled from a woman aged 45-59 years in good health. For the CDR3, the DNA is TGTGCCAGCAGATCAGAAAGGCAGGGCTCTGGGGCCAACGTCCTGACTTTC. Translating it yields CASRSERQGSGANVLTF.